These 4 T cell receptor beta chains were all obtained from the same sample, sequenced in a study of shared clonotypes between healthy human individuals. The assay was immunoSEQ multiplex PCR, and TCRdb's table has in-frame clones only and misses some. The sample carries fewer than 500,000 clones, 60% to 80% recorded once. Sequenced material: PBMCs. The receptors come from a woman aged 40 to 50 in good health. Some clones in this sample may be carry-over from other donors' samples.

This rearrangement joins TRBV19 to TRBJ1-1; D may be TRBD1 (6 bases). The CDR3 is 13 amino acids. CDR1 and CDR2 from the germline V gene are LNHDA and SQIVND (reference sequence). The ends were cut back, 5 bases at V and 4 bases at J, with 11 bases in the middle. In DNA, the CDR3 is TGTGCCAGTAGTGTGGGGGGGGCCACTGAAGCTTTCTTT. It yields the protein CASSVGGATEAFF.

The rearrangement uses TRBV5-1 and TRBJ2-5; unclear D gene. The V end lost 5 bases, the J end lost 1 base, and 15 bases lay between the germline ends. The CDR3 spans 15 residues. Germline lookup yields CDR1 SGHRS and CDR2 YFSETQ. In DNA, the CDR3 is TGCGCCAGCAGACCGGTCCCCTTTGCCCAAGAGACCCAGTACTTC. Translated: CASRPVPFAQETQYF. Full variable domain (remainder filled in from reference TRBV5-1 and TRBJ2-5): KAGVTQTPRYLIKTRGQQVTLSCSPISGHRSVSWYQQTPGQGLQFLFEYFSETQRNKGNFPGRFSGRQFSNSRSEMNVSTLELGDSALYLCASRPVPFAQETQYFGPGTRLLVL.

V gene TRBV11-1 combines with J gene TRBJ2-5, with 7 bases matching TRBD1. V lost 0 bases and J lost 4; bases outside the gene matches: 2. There are 14 residues in the CDR3. CDR1 is SGHAT and CDR2 is FQDESV in the germline V gene (reference sequence). CDR3 loop: CASSLAGGAETQYF. DNA of the CDR3: TGTGCCAGCAGCTTAGCAGGGGGCGCAGAGACCCAGTACTTC.

V and J are TRBV30 and TRBJ1-6; D call uncertain. Germline V gene sequence: CDR1 GTSNPN, CDR2 SVGIG (reference sequence). V dropped 0 bases and J dropped 8 bases, with 11 bases sitting between them. CDR3 length equals 14 residues. CDR3 protein: CAWSVYGSDSPLHF. CDR3 coding DNA: TGTGCCTGGAGTGTATACGGATCTGATTCACCCCTCCACTTT.